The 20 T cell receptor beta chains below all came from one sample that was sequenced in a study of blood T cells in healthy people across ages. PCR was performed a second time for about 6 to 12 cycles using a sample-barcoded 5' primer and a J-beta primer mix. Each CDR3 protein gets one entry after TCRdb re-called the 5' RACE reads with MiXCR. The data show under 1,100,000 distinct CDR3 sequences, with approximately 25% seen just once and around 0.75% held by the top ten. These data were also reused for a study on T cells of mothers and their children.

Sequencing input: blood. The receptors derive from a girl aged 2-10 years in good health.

CDR3 region: CASSKVGRGRTNQPQRF. The CDR3 DNA reads as TGTGCCAGCAGCAAAGTCGGCAGGGGTAGGACTAATCAGCCCCAGCGTTTT. This sequence joins TRBV21-1 and TRBJ1-5; the table's TRBD1 call for D was not verified on the DNA. TRBV21-1 has pseudogene status. This CDR3 comprises 17 residues.

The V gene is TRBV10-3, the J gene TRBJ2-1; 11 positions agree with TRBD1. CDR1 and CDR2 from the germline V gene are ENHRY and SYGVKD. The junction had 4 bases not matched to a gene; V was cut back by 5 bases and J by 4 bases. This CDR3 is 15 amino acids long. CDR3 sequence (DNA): TGTGCCATCAGTAACCGGGACAGGGGGTACAATGAGCAGTTCTTC. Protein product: CAISNRDRGYNEQFF.

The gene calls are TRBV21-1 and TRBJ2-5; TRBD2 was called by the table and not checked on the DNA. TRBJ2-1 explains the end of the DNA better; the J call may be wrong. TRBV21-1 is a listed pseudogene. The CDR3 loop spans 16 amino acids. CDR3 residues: CASSMGRAETANEQFF. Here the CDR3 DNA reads TGTGCCAGCAGCATGGGTAGGGCCGAGACGGCGAATGAGCAGTTCTTC.

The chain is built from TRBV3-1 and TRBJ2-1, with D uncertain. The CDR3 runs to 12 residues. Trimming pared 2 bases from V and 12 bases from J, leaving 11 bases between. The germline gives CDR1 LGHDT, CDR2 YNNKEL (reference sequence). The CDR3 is CASSQFLGGQFF. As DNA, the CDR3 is TGTGCCAGCAGCCAATTCTTAGGTGGGCAGTTCTTC.

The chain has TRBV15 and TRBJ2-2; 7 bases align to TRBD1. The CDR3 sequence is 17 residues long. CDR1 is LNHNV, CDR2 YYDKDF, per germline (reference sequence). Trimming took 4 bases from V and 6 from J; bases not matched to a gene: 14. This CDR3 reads CATSTYTGVLSAGELFF. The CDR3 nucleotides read TGTGCCACCAGCACATATACAGGGGTTTTGTCCGCCGGGGAGCTGTTTTTT.

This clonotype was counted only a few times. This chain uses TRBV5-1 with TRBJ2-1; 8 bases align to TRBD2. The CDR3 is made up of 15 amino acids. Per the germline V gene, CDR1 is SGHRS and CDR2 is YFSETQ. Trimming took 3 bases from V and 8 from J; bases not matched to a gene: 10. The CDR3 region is CASSSRTSWVDEQFF. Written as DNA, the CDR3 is TGCGCCAGCAGCTCGAGGACTAGCTGGGTCGATGAGCAGTTCTTC.

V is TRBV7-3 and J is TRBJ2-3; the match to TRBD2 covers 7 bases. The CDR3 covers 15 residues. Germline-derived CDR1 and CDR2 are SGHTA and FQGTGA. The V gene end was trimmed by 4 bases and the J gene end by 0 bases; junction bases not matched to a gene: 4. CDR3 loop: CASSSTGGSTDTQYF. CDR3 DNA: TGTGCCAGCAGCTCCACGGGGGGTAGCACAGATACGCAGTATTTT.

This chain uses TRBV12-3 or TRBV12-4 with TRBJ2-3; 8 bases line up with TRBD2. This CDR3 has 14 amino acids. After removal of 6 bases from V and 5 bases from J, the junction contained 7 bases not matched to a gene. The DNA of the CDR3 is TGTGCCAGCAGAAGGGCCAGCGGGGGAGATACGCAGTATTTT. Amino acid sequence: CASRRASGGDTQYF.

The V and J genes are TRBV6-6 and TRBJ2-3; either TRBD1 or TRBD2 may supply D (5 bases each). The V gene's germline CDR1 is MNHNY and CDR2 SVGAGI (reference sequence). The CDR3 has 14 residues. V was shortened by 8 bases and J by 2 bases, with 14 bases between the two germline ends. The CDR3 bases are TGTGCCAGCGGGGGTCTCCAGCTCACAGATACGCAGTATTTT. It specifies CASGGLQLTDTQYF.

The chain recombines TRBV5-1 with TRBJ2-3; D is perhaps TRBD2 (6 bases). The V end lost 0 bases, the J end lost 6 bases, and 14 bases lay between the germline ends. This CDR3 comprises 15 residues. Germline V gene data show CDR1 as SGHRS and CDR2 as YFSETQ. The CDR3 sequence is CASSLGRGRMDTQYF. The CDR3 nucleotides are TGCGCCAGCAGCTTGGGAAGAGGGAGGATGGATACGCAGTATTTT.

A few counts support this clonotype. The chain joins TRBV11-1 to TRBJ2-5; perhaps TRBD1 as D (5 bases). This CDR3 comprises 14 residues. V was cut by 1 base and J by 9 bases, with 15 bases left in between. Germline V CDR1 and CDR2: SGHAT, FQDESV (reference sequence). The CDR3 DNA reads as TGTGCCAGCAGCTTAGTCGGCGGCGAAGGGGCCCAGTACTTC. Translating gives CASSLVGGEGAQYF.

Written as DNA, the CDR3 is TGTGCCAGCAGACAGAGACGACTAGCGGGGGGGAAGAGCTCCTACAATGAGCAGTTCTTC. This gives the protein CASRQRRLAGGKSSYNEQFF. The chain joins TRBV11-2 to TRBJ2-1; 14 positions match TRBD2. Germline values: CDR1 SGHAT, CDR2 FQNNGV. J lost 0 bases, V lost 6 bases, and 13 bases had no gene match. The CDR3 runs to 20 residues.

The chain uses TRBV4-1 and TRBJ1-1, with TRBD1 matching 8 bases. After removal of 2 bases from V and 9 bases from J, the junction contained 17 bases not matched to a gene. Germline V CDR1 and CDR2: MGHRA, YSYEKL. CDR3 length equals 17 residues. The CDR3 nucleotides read TGCGCCAGCAGCCAATTCGAGCAAACCAGGGGGCGTATGAAAGCTTTCTTT. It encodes CASSQFEQTRGRMKAFF.

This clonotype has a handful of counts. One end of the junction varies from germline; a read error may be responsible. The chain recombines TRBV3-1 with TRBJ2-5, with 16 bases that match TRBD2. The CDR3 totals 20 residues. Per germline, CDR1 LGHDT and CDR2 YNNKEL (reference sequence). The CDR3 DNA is TGCGCCAGCAGCCTTACGCCGTATGGGACTAGCGGGGGGGCCCAAGAGACCCAGTACTTC. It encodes CASSLTPYGTSGGAQETQYF.

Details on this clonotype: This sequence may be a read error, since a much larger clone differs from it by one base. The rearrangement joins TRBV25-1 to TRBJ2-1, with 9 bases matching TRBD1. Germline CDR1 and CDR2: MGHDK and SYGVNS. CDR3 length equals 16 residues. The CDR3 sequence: CASSGGQGSHEETQCF. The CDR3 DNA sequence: TGTGCCAGCAGTGGGGGACAGGGAAGTCACGAAGAGACCCAGTGCTTC.

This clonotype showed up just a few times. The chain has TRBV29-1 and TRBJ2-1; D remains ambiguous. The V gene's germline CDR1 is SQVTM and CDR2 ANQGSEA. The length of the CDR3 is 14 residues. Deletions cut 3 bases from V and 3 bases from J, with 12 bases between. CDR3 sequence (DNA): TGCAGCGTTGAGGTCGGCGTGGGCTACAATGAGCAGTTCTTC. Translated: CSVEVGVGYNEQFF.

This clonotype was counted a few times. The CDR3 bases are TGTGCCAGCAGTGAAGCTCAGGGAAAAGGAGAGACCCAGTACTTC. As protein: CASSEAQGKGETQYF. The genes are TRBV6-1 and TRBJ2-5, with D possibly matching TRBD1 (5 bases). The CDR3 spans 15 residues. CDR1 and CDR2 from the germline V gene are MNHNS and SASEGT. V was shortened by 0 bases and J by 4 bases, with 12 bases between the two germline ends.

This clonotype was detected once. CDR3 in DNA: TGTGCCAGCAGCTTAGAAGGCCAAGGGCGGGGGGTCTGGGAGACCCAGTACTTC. Translation gives CASSLEGQGRGVWETQYF. V gene TRBV7-6 combines with J gene TRBJ2-5; 8 nucleotides align to TRBD2. Per the germline V gene, CDR1 is SGHVS and CDR2 is FNYEAQ. After removal of 1 base from V and 5 bases from J, the junction contained 15 bases not matched to a gene. CDR3 length: 18 amino acids. Looking up the rest from reference TRBV7-6 and TRBJ2-5 gives the full variable domain: GAGVSQSPRYKVTKRGQDVALRCDPISGHVSLYWYRQALGQGPEFLTYFNYEAQQDKSGLPNDRFSAERPEGSISTLTIQRTEQRDSAMYRCASSLEGQGRGVWETQYFGPGTRLLVL.

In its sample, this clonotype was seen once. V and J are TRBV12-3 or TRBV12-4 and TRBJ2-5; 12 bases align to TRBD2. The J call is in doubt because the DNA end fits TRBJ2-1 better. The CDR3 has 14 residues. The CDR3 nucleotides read TGTGCCAGCTCGGCTAGCGGGGGGGCAGATGAGCAGTTCTTC. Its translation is CASSASGGADEQFF.

The CDR3 reads CASSSFRALAGVGYEQYF. The CDR3 DNA reads TGTGCCAGCAGCTCCTTCAGGGCCCTAGCGGGAGTTGGCTACGAGCAGTACTTC. The chain joins TRBV28 to TRBJ2-7; TRBD2 agrees at 10 bases. Germline loops: CDR1 MDHEN, CDR2 SYDVKM. Losses at the gene ends were 6 bases for V and 3 bases for J; bases not matched to a gene: 17. The CDR3 consists of 18 residues. The variable domain in full, with the rest retrieved from reference TRBV28 and TRBJ2-7, is DVKVTQSSRYLVKRTGEKVFLECVQDMDHENMFWYRQDPGLGLRLIYFSYDVKMKEKGDIPEGYSVSREKKERFSLILESASTNQTSMYLCASSSFRALAGVGYEQYFGPGTRLTVT.